This TCR beta chain comes out of a study of cytomegalovirus exposure and HLA in healthy donors. For the study at large: Earlier sequencing of about 179 million T cells yielded roughly 100 million unique TCR beta sequences.

Notes on the study in general: A later analysis found common viral pathogens apparently linked to several of the most significant clusters. High specificity and sensitivity for cytomegalovirus status were reported for the classifier. Upon later analysis, HLA-associated TCR beta chains proved more clonally expanded than other, equally common chains.

This clone has just a few counts. What it binds is not known. In the PCR, 60 Vbeta and 13 Jbeta primers were used. Produced via immunoSEQ multiplex PCR; TCRdb's table is partial and in-frame only. The sample lists approximately 180,000 clones; around 80% were seen once. CDR1 MDHEN and CDR2 SYDVKM come from the germline V gene. The CDR3 runs 15 residues. V was pared by 6 bases and J by 4 bases, with 5 bases of the junction left unmatched. The rearrangement joins TRBV28 to TRBJ2-3; 12 bases align to TRBD2. The source is a woman aged 25 to 39 in good health and CMV-seronegative. Material: PBMCs. The CDR3: CASSQTSGRPDTQYF. CDR3 coding DNA: TGTGCCAGCAGCCAAACTAGCGGGAGGCCAGATACGCAGTATTTT.